This T cell receptor beta chain was recovered during a study of cytomegalovirus exposure and HLA in healthy donors. This clone was seen once. The study ran its PCR with 60 Vbeta and 13 Jbeta primers. The table came from immunoSEQ multiplex PCR; TCRdb's copy has only in-frame clones and leaves some out. Counted here are about 160,000 clones, roughly 80% occurring once; the ten biggest clones make up 1.4%. The sample consisted of PBMCs. The TCR originated in a woman in her thirties in good health and CMV-seronegative.

CDR3 sequence (DNA): TGTGCCAGCAGCCAGCCCCTCGGACAGGGGGCGGGGGAGCAGTACTTC. Amino acids: CASSQPLGQGAGEQYF. The J gene is TRBJ2-7, the V gene TRBV11-2, with 11 nucleotides matching TRBD1. CDR3 length: 16 amino acids. The germline gives CDR1 SGHAT, CDR2 FQNNGV. The J segment lost 7 bases and the V segment lost 5 bases, leaving 13 bases of the junction unmatched.